This TCR beta chain derives from a study of shared clonotypes between healthy human individuals. Study context: Donors were a couple of women and a few men aged 18 to 49.

For this clone: Its antigen remains unknown.

V gave up 6 bases and J gave up 9 bases, with 8 bases separating them. CDR1 ENHRY and CDR2 SYGVKD come from the germline V gene. This CDR3 has 10 amino acids. TCRdb's copy holds only in-frame clones and misses some; the assay was immunoSEQ multiplex PCR. This table has millions of clones, approximately 94% appearing once. The naive CD8 population came from CD45RO-negative cells selected for CCR7, without terminally differentiated effector memory CD45RA+ cells. General observations from the study: Sorted-subset samples were not fully sequenced, rarefaction indicated.

Sample: naive CD8+ T cells sorted from blood. The origin of this receptor is a man aged 18 to 29 in good health. The chain joins TRBV10-3 to TRBJ1-1; unclear D gene. The CDR3 sequence is CAIRRVKAFF. Here the CDR3 DNA reads TGTGCCATCAGGAGGGTAAAAGCTTTCTTT.